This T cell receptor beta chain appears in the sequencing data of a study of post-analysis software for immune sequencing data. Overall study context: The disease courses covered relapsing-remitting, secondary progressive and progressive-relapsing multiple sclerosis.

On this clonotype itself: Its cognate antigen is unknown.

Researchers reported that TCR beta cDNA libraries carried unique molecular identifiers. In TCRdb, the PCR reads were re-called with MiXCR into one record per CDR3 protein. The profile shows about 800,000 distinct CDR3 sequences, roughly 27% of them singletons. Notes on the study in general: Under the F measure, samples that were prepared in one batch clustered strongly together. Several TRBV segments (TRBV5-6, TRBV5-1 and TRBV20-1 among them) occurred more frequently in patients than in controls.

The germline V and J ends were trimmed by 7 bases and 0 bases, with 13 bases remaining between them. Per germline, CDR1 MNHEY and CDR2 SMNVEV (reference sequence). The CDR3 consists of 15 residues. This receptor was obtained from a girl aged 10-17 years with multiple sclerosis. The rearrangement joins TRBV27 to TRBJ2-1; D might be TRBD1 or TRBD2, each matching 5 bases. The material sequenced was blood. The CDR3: CASTGQPSSYNEQFF. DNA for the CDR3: TGTGCCAGCACGGGGCAGCCGAGCTCCTACAATGAGCAGTTCTTC.